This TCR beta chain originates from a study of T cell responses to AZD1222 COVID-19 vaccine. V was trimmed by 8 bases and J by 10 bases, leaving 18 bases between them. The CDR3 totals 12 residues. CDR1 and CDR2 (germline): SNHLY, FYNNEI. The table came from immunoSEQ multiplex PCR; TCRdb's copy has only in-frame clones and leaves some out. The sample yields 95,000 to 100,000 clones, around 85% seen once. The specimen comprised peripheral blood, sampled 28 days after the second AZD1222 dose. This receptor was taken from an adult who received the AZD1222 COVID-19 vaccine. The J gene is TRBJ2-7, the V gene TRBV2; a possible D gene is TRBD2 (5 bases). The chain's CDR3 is CASGFTGVEQYF. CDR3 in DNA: TGTGCCAGCGGATTTACCGGGGTCGAACAGTACTTC.